This T cell receptor beta chain was found in a study of CD8 T cells in Susac syndrome. A quantity of about 0.5 to 1 ug RNA underwent reverse transcription using random hexamers. TCRdb reprocessed the immunoSEQ multiplex PCR reads with MiXCR, giving one entry per CDR3 protein. The sample records 160,000 or so distinct CDR3 sequences, around 94% being singletons. Both CD4+ and CD8+ T cells were negatively isolated, and TEMRA cells underwent FACS enrichment. V dropped 3 bases and J dropped 0 bases, with 6 bases sitting between them. The germline CDR1 and CDR2 sequences are LGHNT and FRNRAP. The CDR3 runs 14 residues.

The TCR sequence derives from a human donor with Susac syndrome. The genes are TRBV12-5 and TRBJ1-3; D is uncertain. Input material: CD4+ T cells from PBMCs. CDR3 amino acids: CASGFIDSGNTIYF. The CDR3, as DNA: TGTGCTAGTGGTTTTATAGACTCTGGAAACACCATATATTTT.